The sequence of this TCR beta chain was determined in a study of technical replicates of blood from several donors. Germline CDR1 and CDR2: SGHTA and FQGNSA. J gave up 1 base and V 0 bases, and 14 bases lay outside the gene matches. The length of the CDR3 is 20 residues. Libraries were prepared by immunoSEQ multiplex PCR; TCRdb keeps only in-frame clonotypes and omits some of them. In the table there are 66,000 or so clones, 85% to 90% of which are singletons. This sequence was found in a human donor in good health. Some clones in this sample may be carry-over from other donors' samples. V usage is TRBV7-2 and J usage is TRBJ2-3, with 9 bases lining up with TRBD2. Specimen: PBMCs. CDR3 sequence: CASSLAVGGKRGVRTDTQYF. CDR3 bases: TGTGCCAGCAGCTTAGCGGTGGGGGGAAAGCGGGGGGTACGCACAGATACGCAGTATTTT. The full variable domain, its missing parts supplied by reference TRBV7-2 and TRBJ2-3, is GAGVSQSPSNKVTEKGKDVELRCDPISGHTALYWYRQSLGQGLEFLIYFQGNSAPDKSGLPSDRFSAERTGGSVSTLTIQRTQQEDSAVYLCASSLAVGGKRGVRTDTQYFGPGTRLTVL.